This entry features one TCR beta chain sequence. This CDR3 has 16 amino acids. Germline V gene lookup returns CDR1 PRHDT and CDR2 FYEKMQ (reference sequence). With V trimmed by 3 bases and J by 4 bases, 7 bases remained unmatched. Extraction and reverse transcription of RNA yielded cDNA as the sequencing template. Libraries were prepared by immunoSEQ multiplex PCR; TCRdb keeps only in-frame clonotypes and omits some of them. Of 150,000 to 200,000 clones listed, around three fifths are singletons. The data originate from a study of CD8+ T cells in alopecia areata. The treatment is: oral pan-JAK inhibitor, 5-10 mg twice daily.

The chain links TRBV13 to TRBJ2-3, with 10 nucleotides matching TRBD1. The sequence came from a human donor with alopecia areata. The sequencing used CD8+ T cells sorted from blood, collected at week 24, from a patient treated with tofacitinib. The CDR3 protein is CASSFRDRGRSDTQYF. The CDR3 DNA is TGTGCCAGCAGCTTCCGGGACAGGGGAAGGTCAGATACGCAGTATTTT. Supplemented by reference TRBV13 and TRBJ2-3, the full variable domain reads AAGVIQSPRHLIKEKRETATLKCYPIPRHDTVYWYQQGPGQDPQFLISFYEKMQSDKGSIPDRFSAQQFSDYHSELNMSSLELGDSALYFCASSFRDRGRSDTQYFGPGTRLTVL.